This T cell receptor beta chain was sequenced for a study of blood T cell repertoires in COVID-19. Study-level background: T cells, B-cell-depleted T cells, or PBMCs supplied cDNA or gDNA.

Cohort allocation depended upon clinical history that participants reported. Clones were sequenced by immunoSEQ multiplex PCR, and TCRdb holds only the in-frame ones, with some missing. The repertoire holds 250,000 or so clones, with approximately 84% as singletons. The CDR3 covers 13 residues. Per the germline V gene, CDR1 is MNHEY and CDR2 is SVGEGT. Trimming stripped 2 bases from V and 3 bases from J, with 7 bases between. Material for sequencing was PBMCs or T cells enriched from blood (not recorded which). This chain uses TRBV6-2 or TRBV6-3 with TRBJ1-1; D is unresolved. The clonotype was recovered from a middle-aged man who had recovered from COVID-19. The CDR3 bases are TGTGCCAGCAGTTACAGAAGAGACACTGAAGCTTTCTTT. It encodes CASSYRRDTEAFF.